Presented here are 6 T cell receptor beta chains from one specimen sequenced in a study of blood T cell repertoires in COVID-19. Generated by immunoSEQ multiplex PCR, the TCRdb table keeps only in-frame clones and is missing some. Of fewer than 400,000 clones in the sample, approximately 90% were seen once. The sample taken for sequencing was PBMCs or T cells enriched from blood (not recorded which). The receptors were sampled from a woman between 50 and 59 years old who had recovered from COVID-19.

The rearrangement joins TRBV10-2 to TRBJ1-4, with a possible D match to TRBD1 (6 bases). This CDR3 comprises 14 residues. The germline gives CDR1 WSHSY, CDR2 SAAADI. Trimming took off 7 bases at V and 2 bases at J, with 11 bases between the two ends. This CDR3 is CASTGGPTNEKLFF. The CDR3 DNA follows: TGCGCCAGCACCGGGGGGCCGACTAATGAAAAACTGTTTTTT.

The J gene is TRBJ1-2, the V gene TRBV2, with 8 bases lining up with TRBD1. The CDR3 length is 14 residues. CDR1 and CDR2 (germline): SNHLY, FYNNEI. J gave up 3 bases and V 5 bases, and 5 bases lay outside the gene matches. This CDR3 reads CASSQGAHDYGYTF. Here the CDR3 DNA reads TGTGCCAGCAGTCAGGGGGCTCACGACTATGGCTACACCTTC.

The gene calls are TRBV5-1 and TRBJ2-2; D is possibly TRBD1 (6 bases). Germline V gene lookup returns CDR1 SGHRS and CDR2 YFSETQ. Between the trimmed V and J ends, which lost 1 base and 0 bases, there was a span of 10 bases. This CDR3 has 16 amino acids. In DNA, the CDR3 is TGCGCCAGCAGCTTGACAGGGAGCTCGAACACCGGGGAGCTGTTTTTT. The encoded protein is CASSLTGSSNTGELFF.

CDR3 protein: CASSLTDSTVNTEAFF. The CDR3 coding sequence is TGTGCCAGCAGCCTGACTGATTCGACAGTGAACACTGAAGCTTTCTTT. The J gene is TRBJ1-1, the V gene TRBV5-4, with D maybe TRBD1 (5 bases). Germline loops: CDR1 SGHNT, CDR2 YYREEE (reference sequence). This CDR3 spans 16 amino acids. Trimming left V 4 bases short and J 0 bases short, with 16 bases between.

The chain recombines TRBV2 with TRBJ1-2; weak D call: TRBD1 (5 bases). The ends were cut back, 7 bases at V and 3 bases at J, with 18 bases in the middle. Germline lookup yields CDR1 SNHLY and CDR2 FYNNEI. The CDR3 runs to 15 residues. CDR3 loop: CASTTRRDSHYGYTF. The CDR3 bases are TGTGCCAGCACCACCCGCCGTGACAGCCACTATGGCTACACCTTC.

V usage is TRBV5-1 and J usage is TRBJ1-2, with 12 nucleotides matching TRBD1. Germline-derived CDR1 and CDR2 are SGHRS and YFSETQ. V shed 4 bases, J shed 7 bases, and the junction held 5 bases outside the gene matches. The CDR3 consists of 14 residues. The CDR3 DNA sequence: TGCGCCAGCAGCCTGGTGGGACAGGGGGCTGGCTACACCTTC. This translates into CASSLVGQGAGYTF.